The next 28 T cell receptor beta chains were all read from a single sample in a study of blood T cell repertoires in COVID-19. Method: immunoSEQ multiplex PCR; TCRdb's copy keeps in-frame clones and lacks some. The sample shows 250,000 to 350,000 clones, around nine tenths of them seen only once. The sample comprised PBMCs or T cells enriched from blood (not recorded which). The receptor source for this set is a woman aged 45 to 65 who had been exposed to COVID-19.

There are a few counts of this clone. This chain links TRBV23-1 with TRBJ1-5; TRBD1 matches at 8 bases. TRBV23-1 is marked as an open reading frame, function uncertain. V dropped 8 bases and J dropped 7; count of bases not matched to a gene: 10. The CDR3 spans 14 residues. In nucleotides, the CDR3 is TGCGCCAGCGCGTCCGGGACAGGTGAGCAGCCCCAGCATTTT. Protein: CASASGTGEQPQHF.

V usage is TRBV21-1 and J usage is TRBJ2-2; the D call TRBD1 from the table was never checked on the DNA. TRBV21-1 is reported as a pseudogene. CDR3 length equals 14 residues. CDR3 amino acids: CASKIGQNTGELFF. The CDR3 DNA follows: TGTGCCAGCAAAATAGGACAGAACACCGGGGAGCTGTTTTTT.

V gene TRBV28 combines with J gene TRBJ2-5, with 7 bases lining up with TRBD1. Unmatched junction bases numbered 10, after V lost 6 bases and J lost 3 bases. This CDR3 region has 15 residues. Germline-derived CDR1 and CDR2 are MDHEN and SYDVKM. CDR3 coding DNA: TGTGCCAGCAGAACATCGGGACAGCGAAAAGAGACCCAGTACTTC. Its translation is CASRTSGQRKETQYF. Variable domain in full (rest from reference TRBV28 and TRBJ2-5): DVKVTQSSRYLVKRTGEKVFLECVQDMDHENMFWYRQDPGLGLRLIYFSYDVKMKEKGDIPEGYSVSREKKERFSLILESASTNQTSMYLCASRTSGQRKETQYFGPGTRLLVL.

The chain joins TRBV5-1 to TRBJ1-2, with D unresolved. Trimming shortened V by 0 bases and J by 3 bases, and 6 bases separated the two germline ends. This CDR3 has 13 amino acids. The germline V gene has CDR1 SGHRS and CDR2 YFSETQ. The CDR3 nucleotides are TGCGCCAGCAGCTTGGATCCAGACTATGGCTACACCTTC. This codes for CASSLDPDYGYTF.

The chain uses TRBV4-2 and TRBJ1-6; D is ambiguous. CDR1 and CDR2 (germline): LGHNA, YNFKEQ. The V end lost 4 bases, the J end lost 5 bases, and 12 bases lay between the germline ends. The CDR3 is 15 residues long. CDR3 residues: CASSLQRSDNSPLHF. The CDR3 bases are TGTGCCAGCAGCCTCCAGCGATCTGATAATTCACCCCTCCACTTT.

This sequence joins TRBV29-1 and TRBJ1-1; D gene unclear. Germline V gene lookup returns CDR1 SQVTM and CDR2 ANQGSEA. Deletions cut 4 bases from V and 7 bases from J, with 7 bases between. CDR3 length: 10 residues. The CDR3, as DNA: TGCAGCGTTGGCTCGGTTGAAGCTTTCTTT. Protein sequence: CSVGSVEAFF.

The chain joins TRBV6-5 to TRBJ2-7; D is unclear. Germline CDR1 reads MNHEY; CDR2 reads SVGAGI. V lost 2 bases and J 0 bases, leaving 11 bases between the germline ends. There are 15 residues in the CDR3. The CDR3 spells CASSYLATGSYEQYF. CDR3 nucleotides: TGTGCCAGCAGTTACCTCGCGACGGGCTCCTACGAGCAGTACTTC.

The rearrangement links TRBV5-4 to TRBJ1-1, with a tentative D call TRBD1 (6 bases). V was shortened by 5 bases and J by 4 bases, with 18 bases between the two germline ends. CDR1 is SGHNT, CDR2 YYREEE, per germline (reference sequence). The CDR3 runs 15 residues. CDR3 residues: CASRLQGGPRTEAFF. In nucleotides, the CDR3 is TGTGCCAGCAGGCTTCAAGGGGGTCCTCGCACTGAAGCTTTCTTT.

The gene calls are TRBV2 and TRBJ2-4; no clear D. V was shortened by 3 bases and J by 0 bases, with 9 bases between the two germline ends. The germline gives CDR1 SNHLY, CDR2 FYNNEI. The CDR3 spans 15 residues. CDR3 in DNA: TGTGCCAGCAGTGACCCGTTCGGAGCCAAAAACATTCAGTACTTC. It yields the protein CASSDPFGAKNIQYF.

This clone turned up a few times. The chain recombines TRBV1 with TRBJ2-7; the table calls TRBD2, which could not be checked here. TRBV1 is described as a pseudogene. This CDR3 comprises 16 residues. CDR3 loop: CTSSLAAGGVLHEQYF. CDR3 sequence (DNA): TGCACCAGCAGCCTCGCGGCGGGGGGGGTTCTTCACGAGCAGTACTTC.

The V call is TRBV12-3 or TRBV12-4, the J call TRBJ2-7; 7 bases line up with TRBD1. J lost 13 bases, V lost 6 bases, and 12 bases had no gene match. CDR3 size: 12 residues. The CDR3 DNA sequence: TGTGCCAGCAGCCGAGGGACAGCGAACCTCTACTTC. Its translation: CASSRGTANLYF.

This sequence joins TRBV5-1 and TRBJ2-2; D unclear. The CDR3 totals 17 residues. Germline lookup yields CDR1 SGHRS and CDR2 YFSETQ. Trimming stripped 9 bases from V and 0 bases from J, with 21 bases between. CDR3 amino acids: CATQPISGLTNTGELFF. DNA of the CDR3: TGCGCCACCCAACCGATTTCGGGTCTTACGAACACCGGGGAGCTGTTTTTT.

The genes are TRBV18 and TRBJ1-2; 8 nucleotides line up with TRBD1. This CDR3 is built from 14 residues. Germline V lookup: CDR1 KGHSH, CDR2 LQKENI. The ends lost 3 bases at V and 3 bases at J; junction bases unmatched: 3. This CDR3 reads CASSPGQADYGYTF. CDR3 bases: TGTGCCAGCTCACCGGGACAGGCAGACTATGGCTACACCTTC.

The chain links TRBV5-6 to TRBJ1-2; no firm D call. The CDR3 sequence is 13 residues long. The germline V and J ends were trimmed by 2 bases and 9 bases, with 14 bases remaining between them. Germline CDR1 reads SGHDT; CDR2 reads YYEEEE. The CDR3 is CASSLAGVRRYTF. The CDR3, as DNA: TGTGCCAGCAGCTTAGCAGGCGTCCGTCGCTACACCTTC.

This clone appeared a single time. The chain uses TRBV18 and TRBJ1-6; no clear D gene. Trimming cost V 8 bases and J 6 bases, with 8 bases left between them. The CDR3 covers 12 residues. Per germline, CDR1 KGHSH and CDR2 LQKENI. CDR3 region: CASRESNSPLHF. Here the CDR3 DNA reads TGTGCCAGCCGTGAGAGTAATTCACCCCTCCACTTT.

This clone has just one count. The chain joins TRBV4-1 to TRBJ2-5; no clear D. V was trimmed by 2 bases and J by 4 bases, leaving 8 bases between them. The germline V gene has CDR1 MGHRA and CDR2 YSYEKL. The CDR3 extends over 13 amino acids. The CDR3 DNA is TGCGCCAGCAGCCAAAGAATAGTAGAGACCCAGTACTTC. It is translated as CASSQRIVETQYF.

The chain employs TRBV7-2 and TRBJ2-1, with TRBD2 matching 13 bases. There are 18 residues in the CDR3. The trim removed 4 bases at V and 0 bases at J, leaving 6 bases unmatched. Germline CDR1 reads SGHTA; CDR2 reads FQGNSA. The CDR3 region has the DNA TGTGCCAGCAGCTCCGGGACTAGCGGGGTCGTCTCCTACAATGAGCAGTTCTTC. It specifies CASSSGTSGVVSYNEQFF.

The chain joins TRBV6-4 to TRBJ1-2, with D possibly TRBD1 on 5 matching bases. The CDR3 runs 13 residues. Germline lookup yields CDR1 MRHNA and CDR2 SNTAGT. With 5 bases removed from V and 2 bases from J, the gap between germline ends came to 9 bases. CDR3 coding DNA: TGTGCCAGCAGTCTGGCAGGGAACTATGGCTACACCTTC. This codes for CASSLAGNYGYTF.

The chain employs TRBV2 and TRBJ1-5; a possible D gene is TRBD1 (6 bases). Germline V gives CDR1 SNHLY, CDR2 FYNNEI. The CDR3 is 16 residues long. V lost 0 bases, J lost 2 bases, and 11 bases lay in between. The CDR3 here is CASSEAAGARNQPQHF. CDR3 bases: TGTGCCAGCAGTGAAGCGGCAGGGGCTCGCAATCAGCCCCAGCATTTT.

The chain links TRBV6-1 to TRBJ2-2; no reliable D call. The V end was cut by 4 bases, the J end by 2 bases, with 14 bases between. The CDR3 is 16 residues long. Germline CDR1 reads MNHNS; CDR2 reads SASEGT. The CDR3 sequence is CASSAPPGGNTGELFF. The CDR3 nucleotides are TGTGCCAGCAGTGCCCCTCCCGGCGGCAACACCGGGGAGCTGTTTTTT.

This chain uses TRBV5-1 with TRBJ1-2, with unresolved D. Germline V gene sequence: CDR1 SGHRS, CDR2 YFSETQ. This CDR3 comprises 13 residues. Trimming left V 0 bases short and J 7 bases short, with 10 bases between. The CDR3, as DNA: TGCGCCAGCAGCTTGGCCGGGAGAGGTGGCTACACCTTC. It codes for CASSLAGRGGYTF.

The V call is TRBV19, the J call TRBJ1-4, with 9 bases that match TRBD1. CDR1 and CDR2 (germline): LNHDA, SQIVND (reference sequence). There are 14 residues in the CDR3. Trimming at V came to 6 bases and at J to 11 bases, leaving 10 bases not matched to a gene. The CDR3 loop reads CASSKRTGEDKLFF. DNA for the CDR3: TGTGCCAGTAGCAAAAGGACAGGGGAAGATAAACTGTTTTTT.

The chain recombines TRBV28 with TRBJ1-2; 8 bases fit TRBD1. The germline V gene has CDR1 MDHEN and CDR2 SYDVKM. V lost 1 base and J lost 4; bases outside the gene matches: 5. The CDR3 spans 15 residues. CDR3 loop: CASSLSGGDVYGYTF. DNA for the CDR3: TGTGCCAGCAGTTTATCAGGGGGCGATGTCTATGGCTACACCTTC.

This sequence joins TRBV18 and TRBJ1-6, with D possibly TRBD1 on 5 matching bases. V was cut by 5 bases and J by 10 bases, with 15 bases left in between. The CDR3 spans 14 residues. Germline values: CDR1 KGHSH, CDR2 LQKENI. CDR3 sequence reads: CASSEIQGESPLHF. The DNA of the CDR3 is TGTGCCAGCTCAGAGATTCAAGGGGAATCACCCCTCCACTTT.

This clone showed up just a few times. In nucleotides, the CDR3 is TGTGCCAGCAGTTTAGACAGGTATAATTCACCCCTCCACTTT. It translates to CASSLDRYNSPLHF. The chain couples TRBV27 to TRBJ1-6, with D possibly matching TRBD1 (6 bases). The CDR3 totals 14 residues. Trimming took 2 bases from V and 4 from J, leaving 6 bases between them. CDR1 is MNHEY and CDR2 is SMNVEV in the germline V gene (reference sequence).

The chain employs TRBV28 and TRBJ2-5; 10 nucleotides agree with TRBD1. In germline, CDR1 is MDHEN, CDR2 SYDVKM. The CDR3 spans 15 residues. Trimming took 5 bases from V and 6 from J; bases not matched to a gene: 9. The CDR3 DNA reads as TGTGCCAGCAGTCCAATAGACAGGGGGCGAAAGACCCAGTACTTC. This codes for CASSPIDRGRKTQYF.

This clone was observed a few times. This sequence joins TRBV11-2 and TRBJ2-7; 8 nucleotides line up with TRBD1. The germline V gene has CDR1 SGHAT and CDR2 FQNNGV. The CDR3 contains 16 residues. The junction had 11 bases not matched to a gene; V was cut back by 5 bases and J by 2 bases. CDR3 sequence reads: CASSPIRTGRAYEQYF. CDR3 nucleotides: TGTGCCAGCAGCCCAATCCGGACAGGGCGAGCCTACGAGCAGTACTTC.

To note about this clone: Likely a read error: the CDR3 ends without its conserved phenylalanine or tryptophan. The limits of the CDR3 on the DNA are not certain, so only TCRdb's listed CDR3 is given. The chain couples TRBV6-5 to TRBJ1-2; the table's TRBD1 call for D was not verified on the DNA. The germline V gene encodes CDR1 MNHEY and CDR2 SVGAGI. From its first to its last residue, the CDR3 has 13 amino acids. CDR3 residues: CASSRTGTGRALA.